The 26 T cell receptor beta chains below were found in one sample sequenced in a study of cytomegalovirus exposure and HLA in healthy donors. PCR was performed using 60 Vbeta and 13 Jbeta primers. Sequencing used immunoSEQ multiplex PCR; TCRdb keeps in-frame clones, though not all of them. Found here are roughly 150,000 clones, around 84% of them singletons; the top ten hold over 2%. Sequenced sample: PBMCs. The receptors shown here come from a boy aged 2 to 9 in good health and CMV-seronegative.

The rearrangement uses TRBV5-4 and TRBJ1-3, with D possibly being TRBD1 (6 bases). The CDR3 has 15 amino acids. Germline V CDR1 and CDR2: SGHNT, YYREEE (reference sequence). Trimming shortened V by 3 bases and J by 0 bases, and 10 bases separated the two germline ends. CDR3 DNA: TGTGCCAGCAGCTCACTGGACAGCTCTGGAAACACCATATATTTT. Translating it yields CASSSLDSSGNTIYF.

The chain uses TRBV11-3 and TRBJ2-2, with TRBD2 as a possible D gene (5 bases). The V and J ends lost 3 bases and 5 bases respectively, with 13 bases between them. CDR1 SGHNT and CDR2 YENEEA come from the germline V gene. There are 15 residues in the CDR3. CDR3 DNA sequence: TGTGCCAGCAGCTTTTCGTCTCAGCGGACCGGGGAGCTGTTTTTT. Translation gives CASSFSSQRTGELFF.

The gene calls are TRBV9 and TRBJ2-7, with 10 positions matching TRBD2. The junction had 4 bases not matched to a gene; V was cut back by 3 bases and J by 4 bases. This CDR3 is 14 amino acids long. The germline gives CDR1 SGDLS, CDR2 YYNGEE. This CDR3 is CASSASGSKYEQYF. CDR3 DNA sequence: TGTGCCAGCAGCGCTAGCGGGAGTAAGTACGAGCAGTACTTC.

V gene TRBV6-1 combines with J gene TRBJ2-7; TRBD2 is a possible D gene (6 bases). CDR3 size: 15 residues. Germline CDR1 reads MNHNS; CDR2 reads SASEGT. The germline V and J ends were trimmed by 5 bases and 2 bases, with 16 bases remaining between them. The CDR3 bases are TGTGCCAGCAGTCTTTTAGCGGCACTGGCCTACGAGCAGTACTTC. It translates to CASSLLAALAYEQYF.

On this clone: At one end, the junction sequence differs from germline, possibly due to a read error. The chain links TRBV7-9 to TRBJ2-2; D remains ambiguous. The germline V gene encodes CDR1 SEHNR and CDR2 FQNEAQ (reference sequence). The CDR3 covers 15 residues. CDR3 DNA: TGTTCCAGCAGCTTAGCCCGGGCGAACACCGGGGAGCTGTTTTTT. It yields the protein CSSSLARANTGELFF.

This chain connects TRBV7-9 to TRBJ1-5, with TRBD1 matching 9 bases. Germline V CDR1 and CDR2: SEHNR, FQNEAQ (reference sequence). V gave up 5 bases and J gave up 0 bases; unmatched junction bases: 11. The CDR3 totals 18 residues. CDR3 in DNA: TGTGCCAGCAGCCATAGGGGACAGGGACGGTATAGCAATCAGCCCCAGCATTTT. Translated, it gives CASSHRGQGRYSNQPQHF.

This clone was recorded only once. The chain has TRBV15 and TRBJ1-2; the D gene is possibly TRBD1 (6 bases). V was clipped by 0 bases and J by 11 bases, with 10 bases between them. CDR1 is LNHNV and CDR2 is YYDKDF in the germline V gene (reference sequence). The length of the CDR3 is 12 residues. CDR3 sequence reads: CATSRDKRGYTF. The CDR3 region has the DNA TGTGCCACCAGCAGAGATAAGAGGGGGTACACCTTC. The full variable domain, completed using reference TRBV15 and TRBJ1-2, is DAMVIQNPRYQVTQFGKPVTLSCSQTLNHNVMYWYQQKSSQAPKLLFHYYDKDFNNEADTPDNFQSRRPNTSFCFLDIRSPGLGDTAMYLCATSRDKRGYTFGSGTRLTVV.

Remarks on this clone: Additional DNA sequences in this sample encode the identical CDR3. The chain joins TRBV9 to TRBJ1-6; 7 nucleotides align to TRBD1. This CDR3 is built from 14 residues. V dropped 2 bases and J dropped 5; count of bases not matched to a gene: 1. Germline assignment: CDR1 SGDLS and CDR2 YYNGEE. CDR3 amino acids: CASSVGQDNSPLHF. CDR3 nucleotides: TGTGCCAGCAGCGTCGGACAGGATAATTCACCCCTCCACTTT.

The rearrangement uses TRBV2 and TRBJ2-6, with 9 bases matching TRBD1. V lost 6 bases and J lost 2; bases outside the gene matches: 14. The CDR3 length is 19 residues. CDR1 is SNHLY and CDR2 is FYNNEI in the germline V gene. CDR3: CASRGSYGTGKTGANVLTF. Here the CDR3 DNA reads TGTGCCAGCAGAGGCAGTTACGGGACAGGGAAGACTGGGGCCAACGTCCTGACTTTC.

In its sample, this clone was seen once. One junction end disagrees with the germline gene, perhaps due to a read error. This sequence joins TRBV27 and TRBJ2-7, with TRBD2 matching over 13 bases. Germline CDR1 is MNHEY and CDR2 is SMNVEV (reference sequence). There are 18 residues in the CDR3. The CDR3 region has the DNA TGTGCCAGCAGCAGAAACAAAGGACTAGCGGGGGTCCCCTACGAGCGGTACTTC. As protein: CASSRNKGLAGVPYERYF.

This clone turned up a few times. The chain joins TRBV6-5 to TRBJ1-5; D uncertain. CDR1 is MNHEY and CDR2 is SVGAGI in the germline V gene. This CDR3 is 13 amino acids long. Trimming took off 2 bases at V and 5 bases at J, with 7 bases between the two ends. The DNA of the CDR3 is TGTGCCAGCAGTTACAAGCCGGATCAGCCCCAGCATTTT. Translation gives CASSYKPDQPQHF.

The chain carries TRBV5-4 and TRBJ1-2; maybe TRBD1 (5 bases). CDR3 size: 13 residues. The germline V gene has CDR1 SGHNT and CDR2 YYREEE (reference sequence). Trimming removed 2 bases at V and 5 bases at J, with 10 bases between. The chain's CDR3 is CASSFTGGYGYTF. Written as DNA, the CDR3 is TGTGCCAGCAGCTTTACTGGGGGGTATGGCTACACCTTC.

The chain combines TRBV9 with TRBJ1-2; a possible D gene is TRBD1 (5 bases). This CDR3 comprises 15 residues. Germline V lookup: CDR1 SGDLS, CDR2 YYNGEE. The V end lost 3 bases, the J end lost 2 bases, and 14 bases lay between the germline ends. The CDR3, as DNA: TGTGCCAGCAGCGCGCAGGAGGGACTAAACTATGGCTACACCTTC. Translated, it gives CASSAQEGLNYGYTF.

DNA for the CDR3: TGTGCCAGCAGCTTAGGCTACAGCTCCCACGATGGCTACACCTTC. It yields the protein CASSLGYSSHDGYTF. This chain connects TRBV7-9 to TRBJ1-2; D gene uncertain. Germline V gene data show CDR1 as SEHNR and CDR2 as FQNEAQ (reference sequence). The CDR3 totals 15 residues. Trimming removed 1 base from V and 6 bases from J, with 15 bases in between.

About this clone itself: This may stem from a read error, because a much larger clone lies one nucleotide away. The chain recombines TRBV11-3 with TRBJ2-7, with TRBD1 as a possible D gene (6 bases). Deletions cut 1 base from V and 1 base from J, with 11 bases between. In germline, CDR1 is SGHNT, CDR2 YENEEA. The CDR3 has 15 amino acids. The CDR3 DNA follows: TGTGCCAGCAGCTTAGGTCAGGGGCCTTCCTACGAGCAGTACTTC. Protein product: CASSLGQGPSYEQYF.

The chain carries TRBV9 and TRBJ2-3; tentative D call: TRBD2 (5 bases). Germline CDR1 is SGDLS and CDR2 is YYNGEE. Trimming shortened V by 6 bases and J by 3 bases, and 17 bases separated the two germline ends. The CDR3 is 15 residues long. The CDR3: CASTPEGVVTDTQYF. DNA for the CDR3: TGTGCCAGCACCCCCGAGGGAGTAGTTACAGATACGCAGTATTTT.

The genes are TRBV7-3 and TRBJ1-2; 10 bases map to TRBD1. The CDR3 loop spans 15 amino acids. The junction had 8 bases not matched to a gene; V was cut back by 5 bases and J by 5 bases. CDR1 and CDR2 (germline): SGHTA, FQGTGA. CDR3 bases: TGTGCCAGCAGCCCAAGTCCGGGACAGGGGTATGGCTACACCTTC. Protein: CASSPSPGQGYGYTF.

This clone was detected only a few times. This rearrangement joins TRBV5-6 to TRBJ1-1, with a weak D call TRBD1 (5 bases). Trimming removed 3 bases from V and 3 bases from J, with 12 bases in between. CDR1 is SGHDT, CDR2 YYEEEE, per germline. There are 14 residues in the CDR3. In DNA form, the CDR3 reads TGTGCCAGCAGCTGGGGGGGGGTTGACACTGAAGCTTTCTTT. This translates into CASSWGGVDTEAFF.

The gene calls are TRBV5-1 and TRBJ1-1; D not certain. Germline CDR1 reads SGHRS; CDR2 reads YFSETQ. The CDR3 contains 14 residues. V gave up 2 bases and J gave up 0 bases, with 8 bases separating them. The CDR3 spells CASSFPSVNTEAFF. DNA for the CDR3: TGCGCCAGCAGCTTTCCTTCGGTGAACACTGAAGCTTTCTTT. The whole variable domain, filled in from reference TRBV5-1 and TRBJ1-1, reads KAGVTQTPRYLIKTRGQQVTLSCSPISGHRSVSWYQQTPGQGLQFLFEYFSETQRNKGNFPGRFSGRQFSNSRSEMNVSTLELGDSALYLCASSFPSVNTEAFFGQGTRLTVV.

This chain links TRBV28 with TRBJ1-2; D is possibly TRBD1 (6 bases). V was pared by 5 bases and J by 2 bases, with 21 bases between. The V gene's germline CDR1 is MDHEN and CDR2 SYDVKM. CDR3 size: 17 residues. The CDR3 bases are TGTGCCAGCAGTCCCCACGTCGGGGGGCGCAAAAACTATGGCTACACCTTC. Translating it yields CASSPHVGGRKNYGYTF.

V and J are TRBV6-5 and TRBJ2-1; 12 positions match TRBD2. V was pared by 6 bases and J by 5 bases, with 5 bases of the junction left unmatched. The CDR3 covers 15 residues. The germline gives CDR1 MNHEY, CDR2 SVGAGI. Here the CDR3 DNA reads TGTGCCAGCAGGCCACTAGCGGGAGGCCACAATGAGCAGTTCTTC. Its translation: CASRPLAGGHNEQFF.

The genes are TRBV28 and TRBJ2-1; perhaps TRBD2 as D (5 bases). The CDR3 spans 15 residues. V was trimmed by 5 bases and J by 1 base, leaving 12 bases between them. Germline V gene data show CDR1 as MDHEN and CDR2 as SYDVKM. This CDR3 is CASSRGLDSYNEQFF. CDR3 nucleotides: TGTGCCAGCAGTCGTGGACTTGATTCCTACAATGAGCAGTTCTTC.

This clone was seen a handful of times. J is TRBJ2-3 and V is TRBV9, with D perhaps matching TRBD2 (6 bases). Trimming shortened V by 0 bases and J by 11 bases, and 16 bases separated the two germline ends. The CDR3 consists of 14 residues. Germline V gene sequence: CDR1 SGDLS, CDR2 YYNGEE. CDR3 loop: CASSVATGGTEQYF. The DNA of the CDR3 is TGTGCCAGCAGCGTAGCTACGGGCGGGACTGAGCAGTATTTT.

About this clone: A read error is the likely source, as a far larger clone sits one nucleotide away. Other DNA sequences within the sample encode an identical CDR3. The chain employs TRBV4-2 and TRBJ1-1, with D perhaps matching TRBD1 (6 bases). The CDR3 loop spans 15 amino acids. Germline V gives CDR1 LGHNA, CDR2 YNFKEQ. V lost 5 bases, J lost 2 bases, and 15 bases lay in between. CDR3 sequence reads: CASSLRQTGNTEAFF. The CDR3 bases are TGTGCCAGCAGCTTGAGGCAGACAGGAAACACTGAAGCTTTCTTT.

The gene calls are TRBV29-1 and TRBJ2-7, with 13 nucleotides matching TRBD2. This CDR3 region has 17 residues. Per the germline V gene, CDR1 is SQVTM and CDR2 is ANQGSEA. After removal of 1 base from V and 2 bases from J, the junction contained 8 bases not matched to a gene. The CDR3 nucleotides read TGCAGCGTTGAAGGGTTAACTAGCGGGAGGGAGCCCTACGAGCAGTACTTC. It translates to CSVEGLTSGREPYEQYF.

This clone was seen a single time. V gene TRBV13 combines with J gene TRBJ2-7, with 8 positions matching TRBD2. Per the germline V gene, CDR1 is PRHDT and CDR2 is FYEKMQ (reference sequence). After removal of 7 bases from V and 2 bases from J, the junction contained 10 bases not matched to a gene. The CDR3 is 15 amino acids. The CDR3 reads CASTDQGAGAYEQYF. The CDR3 nucleotides are TGTGCCAGCACCGACCAGGGAGCGGGAGCCTACGAGCAGTACTTC.